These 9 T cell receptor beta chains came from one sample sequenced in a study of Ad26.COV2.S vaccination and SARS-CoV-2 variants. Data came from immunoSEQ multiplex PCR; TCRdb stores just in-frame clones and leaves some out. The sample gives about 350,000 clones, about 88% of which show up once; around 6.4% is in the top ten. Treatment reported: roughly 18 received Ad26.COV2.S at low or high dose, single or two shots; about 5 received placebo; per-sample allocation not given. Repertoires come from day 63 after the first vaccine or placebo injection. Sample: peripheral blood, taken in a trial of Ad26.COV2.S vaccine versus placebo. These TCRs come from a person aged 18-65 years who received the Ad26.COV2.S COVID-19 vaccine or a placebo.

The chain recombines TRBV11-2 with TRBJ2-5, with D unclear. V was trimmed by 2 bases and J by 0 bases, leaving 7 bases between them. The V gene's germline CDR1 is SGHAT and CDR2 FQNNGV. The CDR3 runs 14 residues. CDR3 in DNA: TGTGCCAGCAGCTTATTCCAAAACCAAGAGACCCAGTACTTC. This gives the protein CASSLFQNQETQYF.

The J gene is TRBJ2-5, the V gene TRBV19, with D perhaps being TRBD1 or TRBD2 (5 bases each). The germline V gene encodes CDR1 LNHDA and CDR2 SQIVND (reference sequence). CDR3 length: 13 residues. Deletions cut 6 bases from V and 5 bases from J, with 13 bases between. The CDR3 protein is CASSRGPGETQYF. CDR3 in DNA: TGTGCCAGTAGCCGGGGCCCGGGGGAGACCCAGTACTTC.

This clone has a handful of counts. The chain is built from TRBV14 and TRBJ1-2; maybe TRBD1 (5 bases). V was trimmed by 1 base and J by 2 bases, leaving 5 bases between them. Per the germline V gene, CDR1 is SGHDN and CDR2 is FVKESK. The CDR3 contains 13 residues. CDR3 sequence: CASSQGQNYGYTF. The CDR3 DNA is TGTGCCAGCAGCCAAGGACAGAACTATGGCTACACCTTC.

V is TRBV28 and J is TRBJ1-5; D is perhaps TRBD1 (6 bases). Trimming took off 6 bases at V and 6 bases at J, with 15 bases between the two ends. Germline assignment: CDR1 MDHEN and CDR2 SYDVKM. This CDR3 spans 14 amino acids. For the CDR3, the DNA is TGTGCCAGCAGCCCTAACAGGGACACTCAGCCCCAGCATTTT. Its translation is CASSPNRDTQPQHF.

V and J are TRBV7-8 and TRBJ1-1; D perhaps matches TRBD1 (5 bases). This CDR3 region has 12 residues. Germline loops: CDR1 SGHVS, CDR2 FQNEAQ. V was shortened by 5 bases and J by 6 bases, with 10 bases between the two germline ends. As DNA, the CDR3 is TGTGCCAGCAGCCATGGAGGGGCTGAAGCTTTCTTT. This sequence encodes CASSHGGAEAFF. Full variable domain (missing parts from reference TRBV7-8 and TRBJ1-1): GAGVSQSPRYKVAKRGQDVALRCDPISGHVSLFWYQQALGQGPEFLTYFQNEAQLDKSGLPSDRFFAERPEGSVSTLKIQRTQQEDSAVYLCASSHGGAEAFFGQGTRLTVV.

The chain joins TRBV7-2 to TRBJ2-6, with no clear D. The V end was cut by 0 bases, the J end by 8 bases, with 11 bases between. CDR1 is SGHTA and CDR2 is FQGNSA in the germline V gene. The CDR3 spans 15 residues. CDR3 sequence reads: CASSLAGILTNVLTF. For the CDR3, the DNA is TGTGCCAGCAGCTTAGCTGGGATATTAACCAACGTCCTGACTTTC. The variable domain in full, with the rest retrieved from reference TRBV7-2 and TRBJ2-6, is GAGVSQSPSNKVTEKGKDVELRCDPISGHTALYWYRQSLGQGLEFLIYFQGNSAPDKSGLPSDRFSAERTGGSVSTLTIQRTQQEDSAVYLCASSLAGILTNVLTFGAGSRLTVL.

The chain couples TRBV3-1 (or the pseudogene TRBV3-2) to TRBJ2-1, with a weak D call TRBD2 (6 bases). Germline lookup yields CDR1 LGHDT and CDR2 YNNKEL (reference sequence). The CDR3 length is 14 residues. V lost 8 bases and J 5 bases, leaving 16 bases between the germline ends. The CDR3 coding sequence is TGTGCCAGCCTGAAAGCGGGCAGGGACAATGAGCAGTTCTTC. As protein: CASLKAGRDNEQFF.

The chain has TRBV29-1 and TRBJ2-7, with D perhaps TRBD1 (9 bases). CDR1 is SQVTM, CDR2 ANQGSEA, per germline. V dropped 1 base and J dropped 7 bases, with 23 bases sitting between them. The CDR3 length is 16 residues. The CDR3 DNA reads TGCAGCGTTGAAGGAGGGACAGGGCCTTTAGCGGGGGAGCAGTACTTC. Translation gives CSVEGGTGPLAGEQYF.

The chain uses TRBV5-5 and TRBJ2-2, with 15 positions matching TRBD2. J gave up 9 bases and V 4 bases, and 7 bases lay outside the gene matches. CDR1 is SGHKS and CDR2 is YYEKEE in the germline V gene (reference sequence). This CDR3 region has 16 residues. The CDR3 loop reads CASSKGLAGGFRELFF. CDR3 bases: TGTGCCAGCAGCAAGGGACTAGCGGGAGGCTTCAGGGAGCTGTTTTTT. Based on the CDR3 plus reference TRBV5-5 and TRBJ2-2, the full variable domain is DAGVTQSPTHLIKTRGQQVTLRCSPISGHKSVSWYQQVLGQGPQFIFQYYEKEERGRGNFPDRFSARQFPNYSSELNVNALLLGDSALYLCASSKGLAGGFRELFFGEGSRLTVL.